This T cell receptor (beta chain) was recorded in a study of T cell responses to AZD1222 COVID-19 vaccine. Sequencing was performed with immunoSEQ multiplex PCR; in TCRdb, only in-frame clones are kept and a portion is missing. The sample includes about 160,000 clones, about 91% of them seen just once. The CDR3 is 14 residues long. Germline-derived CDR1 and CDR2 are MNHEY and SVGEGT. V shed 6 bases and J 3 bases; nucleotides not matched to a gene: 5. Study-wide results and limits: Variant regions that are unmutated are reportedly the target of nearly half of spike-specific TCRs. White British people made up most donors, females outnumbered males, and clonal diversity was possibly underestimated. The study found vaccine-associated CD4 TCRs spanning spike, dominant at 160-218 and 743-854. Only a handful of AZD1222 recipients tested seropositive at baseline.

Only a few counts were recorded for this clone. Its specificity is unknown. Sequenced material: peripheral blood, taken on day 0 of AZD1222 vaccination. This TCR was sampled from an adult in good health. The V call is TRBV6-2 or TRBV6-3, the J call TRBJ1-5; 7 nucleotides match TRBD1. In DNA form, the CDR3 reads TGTGCCAGCAGCCGTACAGGGGACAATCAGCCCCAGCATTTT. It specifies CASSRTGDNQPQHF.